The rows below give T cell receptor beta chains drawn from one sample of a study of blood T cell repertoires in COVID-19. Sequencing was performed with immunoSEQ multiplex PCR; in TCRdb, only in-frame clones are kept and a portion is missing. The sample consists of roughly 200,000 clones, 80% to 85% of them appearing once. The sequenced material came from peripheral blood. The receptors stem from a man aged 50 to 60 with active or convalescent COVID-19. The CDR3 runs from the conserved cysteine through the conserved F or W. D genes are given only for firm matches. Size is omitted from some rows. Given values are once, few, many or a class for expanded clones.

d_call: NA
v_call: TRBV28
cdr3_length: 15
j_call: TRBJ2-7
clone_size: once
cdr3_nt: TGTGCCAGCAGTTTCACTGGGGGGTTAGCCTACGAGCAGTACTTC
cdr3_aa: CASSFTGGLAYEQYF

d_call: NA
v_call: TRBV7-2
cdr3_length: 14
j_call: TRBJ2-3
clone_size: NA
cdr3_nt: TGTGCCAGCAGCGGGGGGACTGGCACAGATACGCAGTATTTT
cdr3_aa: CASSGGTGTDTQYF

d_call: NA
v_call: TRBV2
cdr3_length: 15
j_call: TRBJ1-5
clone_size: NA
cdr3_nt: TGTGCCAGCAGTGAAGCTCGGGGGGCTGGGCAGCCCCAGCATTTT
cdr3_aa: CASSEARGAGQPQHF

d_call: NA
v_call: TRBV15
cdr3_length: 15
j_call: TRBJ1-1
clone_size: NA
cdr3_nt: TGTGCCACCAGCAGAGATCGATACAGGAACACTGAAGCTTTCTTT
cdr3_aa: CATSRDRYRNTEAFF

d_call: NA
v_call: TRBV10-3
cdr3_length: 13
j_call: TRBJ2-7
clone_size: NA
cdr3_nt: TGTGCCATCAAGGCAGGGGAAAAGGACGAGCAGTACTTC
cdr3_aa: CAIKAGEKDEQYF

d_call: TRBD1
v_call: TRBV6-6
cdr3_length: 14
j_call: TRBJ2-1
clone_size: NA
cdr3_nt: TGTGCCAGCAGCGCCGGGACAGGGTACAATGAGCAGTTCTTC
cdr3_aa: CASSAGTGYNEQFF

d_call: NA
v_call: TRBV12-3/TRBV12-4
cdr3_length: 12
j_call: TRBJ1-2
clone_size: once
cdr3_nt: TGTGCCAGCAGACGGGGTTCGGAGGGCTACACCTTC
cdr3_aa: CASRRGSEGYTF

d_call: TRBD1
v_call: TRBV12-3/TRBV12-4
cdr3_length: 13
j_call: TRBJ1-5
clone_size: NA
cdr3_nt: TGTGCCAGCAGTACCCAGGGGGGTCAGCCCCAGCATTTT
cdr3_aa: CASSTQGGQPQHF

d_call: NA
v_call: TRBV5-1
cdr3_length: 15
j_call: TRBJ1-5
clone_size: NA
cdr3_nt: TGCGCCAGCAGCTTGAGCGCAGGGGAAAATCAGCCCCAGCATTTT
cdr3_aa: CASSLSAGENQPQHF

d_call: NA
v_call: TRBV7-2
cdr3_length: 14
j_call: TRBJ1-1
clone_size: NA
cdr3_nt: TGTGCCAGCAGCTTAGGTGGCAGATACACTGAAGCTTTCTTT
cdr3_aa: CASSLGGRYTEAFF

d_call: NA
v_call: TRBV7-3
cdr3_length: 16
j_call: TRBJ2-3
clone_size: NA
cdr3_nt: TGTGCCAGCAGCCCCAAAGGGACACTTTCCACAGATACGCAGTATTTT
cdr3_aa: CASSPKGTLSTDTQYF

d_call: TRBD2
v_call: TRBV5-5
cdr3_length: 15
j_call: TRBJ2-3
clone_size: NA
cdr3_nt: TGTGCCAGCAGCTACCTAGCGGGGGGGACAGATACGCAGTATTTT
cdr3_aa: CASSYLAGGTDTQYF

d_call: NA
v_call: TRBV4-1
cdr3_length: 16
j_call: TRBJ1-5
clone_size: NA
cdr3_nt: TGCGCCAGCAGCCAAGGTGGGGGGGGCAGGGGTCAGCCCCAGCATTTT
cdr3_aa: CASSQGGGGRGQPQHF

d_call: TRBD2
v_call: TRBV7-8
cdr3_length: 19
j_call: TRBJ2-6
clone_size: NA
cdr3_nt: TGTGCCAGCAGCTTCGTCAGGAGCGGGGGGTATTCTGGGGCCAACGTCCTGACTTTC
cdr3_aa: CASSFVRSGGYSGANVLTF

d_call: NA
v_call: TRBV29-1
cdr3_length: 14
j_call: TRBJ1-1
clone_size: NA
cdr3_nt: TGCAGCCTCACCCGGGGGGCCTGGAACACTGAAGCTTTCTTT
cdr3_aa: CSLTRGAWNTEAFF

d_call: TRBD1
v_call: TRBV25-1
cdr3_length: 13
j_call: TRBJ1-5
clone_size: NA
cdr3_nt: TGTGCCAGCAGAGGACAGGGCGATCAGCCCCAGCATTTT
cdr3_aa: CASRGQGDQPQHF

d_call: NA
v_call: TRBV21-1
cdr3_length: 16
j_call: TRBJ1-5
clone_size: NA
cdr3_nt: TGTGCCAGCAGCAAAGGAGGGTCCCTTAGCAATCAGCCCCAGCATTTT
cdr3_aa: CASSKGGSLSNQPQHF